This T cell receptor (beta chain) stems from a study of blood T cell repertoires in COVID-19. Across the whole study: From T cells, B-cell-depleted T cells, or PBMCs came the material, which was cDNA or gDNA.

Original analysis: Reference gene primer amplification gave nucleated cell count estimates. The repertoire was sequenced with immunoSEQ multiplex PCR; TCRdb's copy has only in-frame clones and lacks some. The V and J calls and the clone size are those of that table, but D and trimming were determined from the DNA. The sample lists approximately 220,000 clones, roughly 81% seen once, with 2.9% in the top ten. Germline CDR1 is SGHRS and CDR2 is YFSETQ. The CDR3 contains 14 residues. With 6 bases removed from V and 7 bases from J, the gap between germline ends came to 17 bases. The chain has TRBV5-1 and TRBJ2-1, with D perhaps TRBD1 (6 bases). Sequenced material: peripheral blood. The clonotype comes from a man aged 50 to 60 who had recovered from COVID-19. This CDR3 reads CASTWGQRTNEQFF. CDR3 sequence (DNA): TGCGCCAGCACTTGGGGACAACGAACGAATGAGCAGTTCTTC.